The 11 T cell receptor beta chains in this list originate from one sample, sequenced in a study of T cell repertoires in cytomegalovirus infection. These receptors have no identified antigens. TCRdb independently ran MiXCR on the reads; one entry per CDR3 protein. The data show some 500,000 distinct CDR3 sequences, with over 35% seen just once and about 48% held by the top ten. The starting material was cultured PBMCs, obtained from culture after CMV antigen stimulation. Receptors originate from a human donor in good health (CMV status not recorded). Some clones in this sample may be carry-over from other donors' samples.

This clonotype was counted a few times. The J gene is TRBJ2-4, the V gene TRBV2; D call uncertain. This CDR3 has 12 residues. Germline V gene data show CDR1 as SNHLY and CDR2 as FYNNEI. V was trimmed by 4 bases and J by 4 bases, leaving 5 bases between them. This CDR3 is CASSVGKNIQYF. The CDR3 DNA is TGTGCCAGCAGTGTGGGAAAAAACATTCAGTACTTC.

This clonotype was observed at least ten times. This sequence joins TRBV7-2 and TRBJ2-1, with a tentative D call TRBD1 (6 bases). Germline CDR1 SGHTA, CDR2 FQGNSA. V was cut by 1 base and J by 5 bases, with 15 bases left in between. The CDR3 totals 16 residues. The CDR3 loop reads CASSLVGTTWDNEQFF. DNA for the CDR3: TGTGCCAGCAGCTTAGTCGGGACAACCTGGGACAATGAGCAGTTCTTC.

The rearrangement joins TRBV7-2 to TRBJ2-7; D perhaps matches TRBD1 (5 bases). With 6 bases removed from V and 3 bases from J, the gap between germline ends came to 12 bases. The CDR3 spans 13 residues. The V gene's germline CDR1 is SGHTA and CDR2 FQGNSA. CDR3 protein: CASRDTRHYEQYF. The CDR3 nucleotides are TGTGCCAGCAGGGACACCCGTCACTACGAGCAGTACTTC.

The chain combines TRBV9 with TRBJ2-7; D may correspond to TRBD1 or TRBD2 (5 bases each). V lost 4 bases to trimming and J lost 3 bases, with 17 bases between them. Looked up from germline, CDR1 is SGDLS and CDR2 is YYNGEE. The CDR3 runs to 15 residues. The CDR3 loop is CASSPTGTANYEQYF. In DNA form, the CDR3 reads TGTGCCAGCAGCCCGACCGGGACGGCGAACTACGAGCAGTACTTC.

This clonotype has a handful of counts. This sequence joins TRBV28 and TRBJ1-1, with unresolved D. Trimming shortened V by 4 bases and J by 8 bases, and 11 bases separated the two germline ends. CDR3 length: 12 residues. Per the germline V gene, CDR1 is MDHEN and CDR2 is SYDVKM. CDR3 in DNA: TGTGCCAGCAGTTCTGCGATTTACGAAGCTTTCTTT. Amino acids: CASSSAIYEAFF.

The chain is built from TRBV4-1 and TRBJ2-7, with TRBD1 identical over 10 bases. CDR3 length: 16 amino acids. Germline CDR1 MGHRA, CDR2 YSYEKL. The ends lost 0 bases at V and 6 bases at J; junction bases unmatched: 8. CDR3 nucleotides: TGCGCCAGCAGCCAAGACCCGGGGACAGGGGTCTCCGAGCAGTACTTC. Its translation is CASSQDPGTGVSEQYF.

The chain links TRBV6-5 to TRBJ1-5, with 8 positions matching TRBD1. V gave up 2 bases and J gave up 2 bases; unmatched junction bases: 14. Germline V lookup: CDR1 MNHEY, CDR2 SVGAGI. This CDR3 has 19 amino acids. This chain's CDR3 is CASSYMERQGPPGNQPQHF. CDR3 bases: TGTGCCAGCAGTTACATGGAGCGACAGGGGCCCCCAGGCAATCAGCCCCAGCATTTT.

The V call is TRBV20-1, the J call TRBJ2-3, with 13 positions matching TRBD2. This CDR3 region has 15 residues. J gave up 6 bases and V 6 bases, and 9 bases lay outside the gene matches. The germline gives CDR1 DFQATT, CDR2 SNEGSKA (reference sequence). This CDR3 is CSATTSGRGGDTQYF. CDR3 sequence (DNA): TGCAGTGCCACTACTAGCGGGAGGGGCGGGGATACGCAGTATTTT.

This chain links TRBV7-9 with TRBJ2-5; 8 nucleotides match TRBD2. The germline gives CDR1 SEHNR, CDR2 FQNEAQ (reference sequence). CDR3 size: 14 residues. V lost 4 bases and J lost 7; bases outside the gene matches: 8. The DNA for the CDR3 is TGTGCCAGCAGCTCAACACGGGGGGGGGGGACCCAGTACTTC. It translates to CASSSTRGGGTQYF.

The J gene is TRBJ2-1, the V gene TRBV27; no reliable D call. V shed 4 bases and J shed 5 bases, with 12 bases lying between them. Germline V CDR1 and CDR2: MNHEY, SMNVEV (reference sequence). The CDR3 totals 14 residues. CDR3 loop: CASSSLGWDNEQFF. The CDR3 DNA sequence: TGTGCCAGCAGTTCCCTGGGTTGGGACAATGAGCAGTTCTTC.

In nucleotides, the CDR3 is TGTGCCAGCAGCGTGGGGGGCACGTCTCGAGAGACCCAGTACTTC. Protein product: CASSVGGTSRETQYF. V is TRBV6-6 and J is TRBJ2-5; TRBD1 or TRBD2 may be the D gene (6 bases each). This CDR3 contains 15 residues. V lost 6 bases to trimming and J lost 4 bases, with 18 bases between them. Germline CDR1 and CDR2: MNHNY and SVGAGI (reference sequence).